This TCR beta chain emerged from a study of CD8 T cells in Susac syndrome. The CDR3 has 15 amino acids. Trimming left V 6 bases short and J 3 bases short, with 15 bases between. CDR1 MNHEY and CDR2 SVGAGI come from the germline V gene. Healthy donors matched for age and sex were used as controls. 0.5 to 1 ug RNA was reverse transcribed with random hexamers. Across 54 Vbeta and 13 Jbeta, immunoSEQ multiplex PCR amplified TCR beta CDR3. TCRdb analysed the immunoSEQ multiplex PCR reads with MiXCR anew, one entry per CDR3 protein. The table includes about 140,000 distinct CDR3 sequences, approximately 94% detected once.

The sequenced sample consisted of CD4+ T cells from PBMCs. This receptor was taken from a human donor in good health. This chain joins TRBV6-5 and TRBJ2-1, with D maybe TRBD2 (6 bases). In DNA form, the CDR3 reads TGTGCCAGCAGACGTCAGGGAGGCAACTACAATGAGCAGTTCTTC. This sequence encodes CASRRQGGNYNEQFF.